This T cell receptor beta chain was observed in a study of blood T cell repertoires in COVID-19. Study-wide context: In each case, the material was cDNA or gDNA derived from T cells, B-cell-depleted T cells, or PBMCs.

The data were produced by immunoSEQ multiplex PCR, yet TCRdb's version contains in-frame clones alone and is incomplete. The repertoire holds roughly 250,000 clones, with about 85% as singletons. V lost 6 bases, J lost 4 bases, and 2 bases stayed unmatched. The length of the CDR3 is 13 residues. Germline CDR1 WSHSY, CDR2 SAAADI. The chain combines TRBV10-2 with TRBJ2-1; 8 bases are shared with TRBD1. Input material: peripheral blood. The receptor's source is a man aged 55 to 70 who had recovered from COVID-19. As DNA, the CDR3 is TGCGCCAGCAGAGGACAGGGTTACAATGAGCAGTTCTTC. Translating it yields CASRGQGYNEQFF.